The next 8 T cell receptor beta chains were all read from a single sample in a study of T cell responses to AZD1222 COVID-19 vaccine. The data were produced by immunoSEQ multiplex PCR, yet TCRdb's version contains in-frame clones alone and is incomplete. The table includes tens of thousands of clones, around 90% detected once. Sequenced material: peripheral blood, taken 28 days after the second AZD1222 dose. These receptors were collected from an adult who received the AZD1222 COVID-19 vaccine.

V and J are TRBV30 and TRBJ1-1, with 8 bases matching TRBD1. This CDR3 comprises 14 residues. Trimming cost V 7 bases and J 1 base; bases outside gene matches: 8. The V gene's germline CDR1 is GTSNPN and CDR2 SVGIG (reference sequence). The CDR3 DNA reads as TGTGCCTCCACACGGACAGGGCCGAACACTGAAGCTTTCTTT. It specifies CASTRTGPNTEAFF.

The chain uses TRBV5-1 and TRBJ1-4; a possible D gene is TRBD1 (6 bases). V was pared by 0 bases and J by 5 bases, with 17 bases between. Germline V gene data show CDR1 as SGHRS and CDR2 as YFSETQ. The CDR3 has 17 residues. The CDR3 loop is CASSLGGTTGWNEKLFF. The CDR3 DNA sequence: TGCGCCAGCAGCTTGGGGGGGACAACGGGGTGGAATGAAAAACTGTTTTTT.

The chain links TRBV28 to TRBJ1-2, with unresolved D. CDR1 and CDR2 (germline): MDHEN, SYDVKM. The CDR3 is 16 amino acids. Trimming pared 6 bases from V and 4 bases from J, leaving 21 bases between. The CDR3 DNA is TGTGCCAGCAGCCGTGGCGGGTCAGTCGTTAGCTATGGCTACACCTTC. Translating it yields CASSRGGSVVSYGYTF.

The chain combines TRBV27 with TRBJ1-1; no clear D gene. The germline V and J ends were trimmed by 0 bases and 0 bases, with 20 bases remaining between them. Germline CDR1 MNHEY, CDR2 SMNVEV (reference sequence). There are 19 residues in the CDR3. The CDR3 protein is CASSLSLVGTDPMNTEAFF. The CDR3 nucleotides are TGTGCCAGCAGTTTATCTCTCGTTGGTACAGATCCCATGAACACTGAAGCTTTCTTT.

The chain has TRBV6-6 and TRBJ1-2; D remains ambiguous. V gave up 5 bases and J gave up 8 bases, with 15 bases separating them. CDR3 length equals 13 residues. CDR1 and CDR2 from the germline V gene are MNHNY and SVGAGI (reference sequence). The DNA for the CDR3 is TGTGCCAGCAGTGACGCCTTGGGAGGGGGCTACACCTTC. This translates into CASSDALGGGYTF.

The rearrangement joins TRBV30 to TRBJ1-5; perhaps TRBD1 as D (5 bases). CDR3 size: 15 residues. Trimming took off 0 bases at V and 2 bases at J, with 11 bases between the two ends. Germline V gene lookup returns CDR1 GTSNPN and CDR2 SVGIG (reference sequence). CDR3 residues: CAWSVFSGGNQPQHF. In nucleotides, the CDR3 is TGTGCCTGGAGTGTATTTTCGGGGGGCAATCAGCCCCAGCATTTT.

This chain uses TRBV28 with TRBJ1-2; D unclear. The CDR3 has 13 residues. V was clipped by 7 bases and J by 6 bases, with 15 bases between them. The germline CDR1 and CDR2 sequences are MDHEN and SYDVKM. DNA for the CDR3: TGTGCCAGCATGCCCTCGCACGCCGATGGCTACACCTTC. Translated, it gives CASMPSHADGYTF.

V usage is TRBV7-6 and J usage is TRBJ2-5; TRBD2 is a possible D gene (5 bases). V was clipped by 5 bases and J by 5 bases, with 12 bases between them. Germline CDR1 reads SGHVS; CDR2 reads FNYEAQ. This CDR3 spans 13 amino acids. The CDR3 DNA follows: TGTGCCAGCAGCCCTAGGGAGCAGGAGACCCAGTACTTC. The encoded protein is CASSPREQETQYF.